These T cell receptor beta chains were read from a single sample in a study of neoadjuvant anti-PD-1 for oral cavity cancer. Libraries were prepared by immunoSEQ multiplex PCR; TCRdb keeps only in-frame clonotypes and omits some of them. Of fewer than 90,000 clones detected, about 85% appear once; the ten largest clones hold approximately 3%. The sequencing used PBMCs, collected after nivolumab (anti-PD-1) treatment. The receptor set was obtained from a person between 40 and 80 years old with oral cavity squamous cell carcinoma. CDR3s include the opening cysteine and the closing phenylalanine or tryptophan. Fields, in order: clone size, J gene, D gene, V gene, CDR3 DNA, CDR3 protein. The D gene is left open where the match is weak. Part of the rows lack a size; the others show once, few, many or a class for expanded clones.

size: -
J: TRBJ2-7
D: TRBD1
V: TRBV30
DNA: TGTGCCTGGGGGACAGGGGGCTACGAGCAGTACTTC
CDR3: CAWGTGGYEQYF

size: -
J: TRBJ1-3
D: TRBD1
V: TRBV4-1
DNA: TGCGCCAGCAGCCAACGATTCGGACCGGGACAGGGGGCGGGAGGAAACACCATATATTTT
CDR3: CASSQRFGPGQGAGGNTIYF

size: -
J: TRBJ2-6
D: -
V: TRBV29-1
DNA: TGCAGCGTTGGGGAAGGCTCTGGGGCCAACGTCCTGACTTTC
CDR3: CSVGEGSGANVLTF

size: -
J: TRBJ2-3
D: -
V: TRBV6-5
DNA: TGTGCCAGCAGGCGGGACAGCCGCACAGATACGCAGTATTTT
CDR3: CASRRDSRTDTQYF

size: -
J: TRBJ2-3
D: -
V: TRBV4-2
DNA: TGTGCCAGCAGCCAAGCTCAAGAAACAGATACGCAGTATTTT
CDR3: CASSQAQETDTQYF

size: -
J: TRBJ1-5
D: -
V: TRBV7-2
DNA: TGTGCCAGCAGCTCTGGGACCGCCGCTAATCAGCCCCAGCATTTT
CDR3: CASSSGTAANQPQHF

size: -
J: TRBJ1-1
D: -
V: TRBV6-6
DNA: TGTGCCAGCACATTTGACCCGAACACTGAAGCTTTCTTT
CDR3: CASTFDPNTEAFF

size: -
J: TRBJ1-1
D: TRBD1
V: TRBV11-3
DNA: TGTGCCAGCAGCTTAAACAGGGGTAGTACTGAAGCTTTCTTT
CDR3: CASSLNRGSTEAFF

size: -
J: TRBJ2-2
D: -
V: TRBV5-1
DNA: TGCGCCAGCAGACAGGGGAACACCGGGGAGCTGTTTTTT
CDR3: CASRQGNTGELFF

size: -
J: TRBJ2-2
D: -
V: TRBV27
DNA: TGTGCCAGCACCCCAGGGGGAGGGAGGCAGGGGTACGGGGAGCTGTTTTTT
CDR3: CASTPGGGRQGYGELFF

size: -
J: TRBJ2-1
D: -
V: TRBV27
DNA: TGTGCCAGCAGTAGGTTGAATGAGCAGTTCTTC
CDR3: CASSRLNEQFF

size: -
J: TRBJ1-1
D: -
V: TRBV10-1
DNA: TGCGCCAGCAGTGAGTCGGGGCCCACTGAAGCTTTCTTT
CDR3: CASSESGPTEAFF

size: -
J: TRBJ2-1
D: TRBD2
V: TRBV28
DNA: TGTGCCAGCAGCCAACGGCTAGCGGGAGGATACAATGAGCAGTTCTTC
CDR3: CASSQRLAGGYNEQFF

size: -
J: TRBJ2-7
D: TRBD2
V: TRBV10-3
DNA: TGTGCCATCAGTGATGTCGGCGGGAGGAACTCCTACGAGCAGTACTTC
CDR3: CAISDVGGRNSYEQYF

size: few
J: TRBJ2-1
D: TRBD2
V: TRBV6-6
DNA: TGTGCCAGCAGTTACGGGCGGGAGGGTGAGCAGTTCTTC
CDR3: CASSYGREGEQFF

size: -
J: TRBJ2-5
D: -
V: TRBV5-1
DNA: TGCGCCAGCAGCCCCTCGGCAGGGCTTGAGACCCAGTACTTC
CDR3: CASSPSAGLETQYF

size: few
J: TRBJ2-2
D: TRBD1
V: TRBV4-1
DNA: TGCGCCAGCAGCCCAGACAGGGGGCTAAGCACCGGGGAGCTGTTTTTT
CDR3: CASSPDRGLSTGELFF

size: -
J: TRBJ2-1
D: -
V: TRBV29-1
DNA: TGCAGCGTTAATTCCCAGGGATGGGGCAATGAGCAGTTCTTC
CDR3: CSVNSQGWGNEQFF

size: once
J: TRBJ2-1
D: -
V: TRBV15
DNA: TGTGCCACCAGCCCGCCTAGGGATGGCTACAATGAGCAGTTCTTC
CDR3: CATSPPRDGYNEQFF

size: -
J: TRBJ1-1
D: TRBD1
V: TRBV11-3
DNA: TGTGCCAGCAGCTTGCCCCAGCGGCACAGGGGCACTGAAGCTTTCTTT
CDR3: CASSLPQRHRGTEAFF

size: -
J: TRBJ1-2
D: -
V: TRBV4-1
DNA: TGCGCCAGCAGCCAAACGACAGGCTATGGCTACACCTTC
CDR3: CASSQTTGYGYTF

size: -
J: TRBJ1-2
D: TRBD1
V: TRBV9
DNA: TGTGCCAGCAGCGTCGAGCCGGGACAGGGGCATAATGGCTACACCTTC
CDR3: CASSVEPGQGHNGYTF

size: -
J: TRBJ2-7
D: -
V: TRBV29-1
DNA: TGCAGCGTCCTGACAGATCACTACGAGCAGTACTTC
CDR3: CSVLTDHYEQYF

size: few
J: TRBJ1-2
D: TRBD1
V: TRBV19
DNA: TGTGCCAGTAGTATTCACAGGGGAAGCGACTATGGCTACACCTTC
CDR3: CASSIHRGSDYGYTF

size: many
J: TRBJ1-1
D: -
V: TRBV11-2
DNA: TGTGCCAGCAGCCGCTTCGACAGTGAAGCTTTCTTT
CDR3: CASSRFDSEAFF

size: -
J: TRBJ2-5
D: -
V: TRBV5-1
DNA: TGCGCCAGCGCGGAGCTAGCCTCGCTCCAAGAGACCCAGTACTTC
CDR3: CASAELASLQETQYF

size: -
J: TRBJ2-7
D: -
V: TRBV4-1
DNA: TGCGCCAGCAGCCAAGATCTCGCAGGGGTTTCCTACGAGCAGTACTTC
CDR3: CASSQDLAGVSYEQYF

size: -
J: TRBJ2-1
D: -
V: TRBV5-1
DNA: TGCGCCAGCAGCTTGGACGGACAACCCCACAATGAGCAGTTCTTC
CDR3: CASSLDGQPHNEQFF

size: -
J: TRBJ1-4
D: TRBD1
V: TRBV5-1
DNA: TGCGCCAGCAGCTTGGGAGCCGGGACAGATGAAAAACTGTTTTTT
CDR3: CASSLGAGTDEKLFF

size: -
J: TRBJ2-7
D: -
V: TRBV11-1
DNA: TGTGCCAGCAGCTTCTTCGAGGACAGCTACGAGCAGTACTTC
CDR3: CASSFFEDSYEQYF

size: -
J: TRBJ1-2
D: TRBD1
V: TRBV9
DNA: TGTGCCAGCAGCGTCTCTTCTTCGGGACAGGGGGCGCTTGGCTACACCTTC
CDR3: CASSVSSSGQGALGYTF

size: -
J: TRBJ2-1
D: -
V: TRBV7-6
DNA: TGTGCCAGCAGCCGCCAGGAGGGGAACAATGAGCAGTTCTTC
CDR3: CASSRQEGNNEQFF

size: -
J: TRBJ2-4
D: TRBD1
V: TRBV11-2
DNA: TGTGCCAGCAGACCCGGGACAGCAAGAAACATTCAGTACTTC
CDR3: CASRPGTARNIQYF

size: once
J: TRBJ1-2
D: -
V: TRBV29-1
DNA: TGCAGCGTTGAAGAGGCGTACAGCTTTTATGGCTACACCTTC
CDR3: CSVEEAYSFYGYTF

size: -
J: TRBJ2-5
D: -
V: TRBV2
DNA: TGTGCCAGCAGTCCCCTCGGTCAAGAGACCCAGTACTTC
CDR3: CASSPLGQETQYF

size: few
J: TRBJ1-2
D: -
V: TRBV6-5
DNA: TGTGCCAGCAGTTGGCAGGGTCGCTACACCTTC
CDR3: CASSWQGRYTF

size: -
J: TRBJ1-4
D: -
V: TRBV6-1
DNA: TGTGCCAGCAACCGGGGCTCGTGGGAAAAACTGTTTTTT
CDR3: CASNRGSWEKLFF

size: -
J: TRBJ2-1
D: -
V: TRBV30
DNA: TGTGCCTGGAGTGTAAATGAGCAGTTCTTC
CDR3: CAWSVNEQFF

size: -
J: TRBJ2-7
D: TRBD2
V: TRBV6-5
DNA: TGTGCCAGCAGTTATTCGGGACTAGGGCGAGAGCAGTACTTC
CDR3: CASSYSGLGREQYF

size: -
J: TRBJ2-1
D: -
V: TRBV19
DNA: TGTGCCACTAAACGGCGGAGCTCCTACAATGAGCAGTTCTTC
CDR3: CATKRRSSYNEQFF

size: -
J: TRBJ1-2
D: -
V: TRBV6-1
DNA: TGTGCCAGCAGTGAAGAGTGGGGAGGCTACACCTTC
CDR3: CASSEEWGGYTF

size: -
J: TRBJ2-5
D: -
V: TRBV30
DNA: TGTGCCTGGGGAGGGGGACGAGAGACCCAGTACTTC
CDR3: CAWGGGRETQYF

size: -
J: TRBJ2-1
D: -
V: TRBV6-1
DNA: TGTGCCAGCAGTGATGCGGCGGGAACGGGGCACAATGAGCAGTTCTTC
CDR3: CASSDAAGTGHNEQFF

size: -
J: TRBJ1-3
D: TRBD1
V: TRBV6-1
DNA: TGTGCCAGCAGTGAATTCGGGGGACAGGGGGTTGGAAACACCATATATTTT
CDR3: CASSEFGGQGVGNTIYF

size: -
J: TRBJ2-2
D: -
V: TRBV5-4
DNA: TGTGCCAGCAGCTTGGATAGAGCGACGGGCGGGGAGCTGTTTTTT
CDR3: CASSLDRATGGELFF

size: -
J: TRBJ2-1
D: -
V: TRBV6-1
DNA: TGTGCCAGCAGTGAAATGCACCATGAGCAGTTCTTC
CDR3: CASSEMHHEQFF

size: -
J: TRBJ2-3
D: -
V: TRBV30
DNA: TGTGCCTGGACGAGAGGGGGGGCTAGCACAGATACGCAGTATTTT
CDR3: CAWTRGGASTDTQYF

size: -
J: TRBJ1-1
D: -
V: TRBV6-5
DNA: TGTGCCAGCAGCCTCTCAAGGGTCCTAAACACTGAAGCTTTCTTT
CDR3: CASSLSRVLNTEAFF

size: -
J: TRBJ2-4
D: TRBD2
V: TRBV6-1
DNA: TGTGCCAGTCTAGCGGGAGAGCAGAACATTCAGTACTTC
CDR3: CASLAGEQNIQYF

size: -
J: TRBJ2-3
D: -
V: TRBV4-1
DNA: TGCGCCAGCAGCCAAGCTCAGGGCGGGATCAACACAGATACGCAGTATTTT
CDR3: CASSQAQGGINTDTQYF

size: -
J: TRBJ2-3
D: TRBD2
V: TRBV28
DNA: TGTGCCAGCAGCCTAGCGGGAGCGGGCACAGATACGCAGTATTTT
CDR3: CASSLAGAGTDTQYF

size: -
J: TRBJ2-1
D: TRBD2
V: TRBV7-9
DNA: TGTGCCAGCATAGCGGGCGTGGGAGACAATGAGCAGTTCTTC
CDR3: CASIAGVGDNEQFF

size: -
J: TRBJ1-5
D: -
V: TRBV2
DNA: TGTGCCAGCGGGGAGGTTAATCAGCCCCAGCATTTT
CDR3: CASGEVNQPQHF

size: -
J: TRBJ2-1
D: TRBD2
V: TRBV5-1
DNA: TGCGCCAGCAGCTTGGCGGCTAGCGGGAGGACCTACAATGAGCAGTTCTTC
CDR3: CASSLAASGRTYNEQFF

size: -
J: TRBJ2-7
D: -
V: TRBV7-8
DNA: TGTGCCAGCAGCTTAGCGGGATCGACCTCCTACGAGCAGTACTTC
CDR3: CASSLAGSTSYEQYF

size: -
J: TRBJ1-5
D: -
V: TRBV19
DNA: TGTGCCAGTAGTACGGTGGATGGCAATCAGCCCCAGCATTTT
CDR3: CASSTVDGNQPQHF

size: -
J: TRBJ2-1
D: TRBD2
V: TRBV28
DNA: TGTGCCAGCACCCGACTAGCGGGAGGAGGGAATGAGCAGTTCTTC
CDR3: CASTRLAGGGNEQFF

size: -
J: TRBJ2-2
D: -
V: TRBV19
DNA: TGTGCCAGTAGTTCAGGGACATTTATCGGGGAGCTGTTTTTT
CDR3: CASSSGTFIGELFF

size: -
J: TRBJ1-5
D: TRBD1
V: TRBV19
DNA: TGTGCCAGTAGTATGGGGGAGGGGGCCGGGCAGCCCCAGCATTTT
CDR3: CASSMGEGAGQPQHF

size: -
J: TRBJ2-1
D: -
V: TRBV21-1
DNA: TGTGCCAGCAGCAAAAGGAACTATCCGGGAAGCGGAGGTGACGATGAGCAGTTCTTC
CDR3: CASSKRNYPGSGGDDEQFF